This T cell receptor (beta chain) was identified during a study of blood T cells in healthy people across ages. Study at large: Capture by template switching was about one barcoded beta molecule per two T cells.

The study, taken as a whole, reports: There was no known CMV status for donors, so expanded clonotype changes were possibly confounded. One million T cells yielded diversity estimates that were considered underestimates.

Only a few counts were recorded for this clonotype. The antigen remains unidentified. This CDR3 has 13 residues. Trimming took off 6 bases at V and 4 bases at J, with 11 bases between the two ends. In germline, CDR1 is KGHDR, CDR2 SFDVKD. Sample-barcoded 5' priming and a J-beta primer mix drove a second PCR of 7 to 11 cycles. TCRdb processed the 5' RACE reads anew with MiXCR; each CDR3 protein has one entry. The repertoire includes about 680,000 distinct CDR3 sequences, roughly 50% of them detected once, and around a third sits in the top ten. The TCR comes from a woman aged 60 to 75 in good health. Sequenced: blood. This chain connects TRBV24-1 to TRBJ2-5; the D gene is possibly TRBD2 (5 bases). The DNA for the CDR3 is TGTGCCACCAGTCGGCGGGCTGGAGAGACCCAGTACTTC. It specifies CATSRRAGETQYF.